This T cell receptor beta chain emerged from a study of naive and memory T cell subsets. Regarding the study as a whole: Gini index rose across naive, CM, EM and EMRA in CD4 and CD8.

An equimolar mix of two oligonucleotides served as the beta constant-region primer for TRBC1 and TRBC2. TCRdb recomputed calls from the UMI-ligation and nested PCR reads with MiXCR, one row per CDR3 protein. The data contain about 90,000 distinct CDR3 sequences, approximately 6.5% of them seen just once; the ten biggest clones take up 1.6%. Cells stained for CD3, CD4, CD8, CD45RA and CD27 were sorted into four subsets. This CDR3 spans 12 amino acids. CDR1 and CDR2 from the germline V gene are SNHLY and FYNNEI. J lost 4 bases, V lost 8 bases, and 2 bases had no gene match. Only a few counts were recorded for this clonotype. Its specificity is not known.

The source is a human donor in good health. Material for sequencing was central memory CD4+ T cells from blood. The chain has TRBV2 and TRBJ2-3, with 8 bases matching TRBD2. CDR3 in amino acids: CASGLAADTQYF. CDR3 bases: TGTGCCAGCGGACTAGCAGCAGATACGCAGTATTTT. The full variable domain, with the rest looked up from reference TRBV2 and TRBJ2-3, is EPEVTQTPSHQVTQMGQEVILRCVPISNHLYFYWYRQILGQKVEFLVSFYNNEISEKSEIFDDQFSVERPDGSNFTLKIRSTKLEDSAMYFCASGLAADTQYFGPGTRLTVL.